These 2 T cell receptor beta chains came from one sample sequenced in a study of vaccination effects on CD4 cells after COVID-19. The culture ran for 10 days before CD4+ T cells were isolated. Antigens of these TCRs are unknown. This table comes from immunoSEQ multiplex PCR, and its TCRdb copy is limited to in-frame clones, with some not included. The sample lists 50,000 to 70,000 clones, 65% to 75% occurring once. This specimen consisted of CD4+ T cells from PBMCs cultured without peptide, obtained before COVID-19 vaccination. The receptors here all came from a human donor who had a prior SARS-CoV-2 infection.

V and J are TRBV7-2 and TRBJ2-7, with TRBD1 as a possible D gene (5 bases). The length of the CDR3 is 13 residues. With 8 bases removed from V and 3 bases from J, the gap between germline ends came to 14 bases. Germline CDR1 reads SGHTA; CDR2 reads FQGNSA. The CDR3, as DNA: TGTGCCAGCGCTTGGACAAACGACTACGAGCAGTACTTC. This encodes CASAWTNDYEQYF.

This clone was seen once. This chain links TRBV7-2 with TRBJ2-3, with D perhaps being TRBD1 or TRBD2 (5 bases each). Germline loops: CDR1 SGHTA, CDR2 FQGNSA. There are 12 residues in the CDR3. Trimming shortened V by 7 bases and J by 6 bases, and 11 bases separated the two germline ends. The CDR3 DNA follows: TGTGCCAGCAACACATGGGGGGATACGCAGTATTTT. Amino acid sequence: CASNTWGDTQYF.